Shown below are 18 T cell receptor beta chains from a single sample sequenced in a study of post-analysis software for immune sequencing data. These TCRs' antigens remain unknown. Study results and caveats: Elevated frequency relative to controls characterized roughly five TRBV segments in patients, TRBV5-6, TRBV5-1 and TRBV20-1 among them.

Each TCR beta cDNA library carried unique molecular identifiers. In TCRdb, the PCR reads were re-called with MiXCR into one record per CDR3 protein. The repertoire holds approximately 160,000 distinct CDR3 sequences, with roughly 30% as singletons. Material for sequencing was blood. These receptors were taken from a girl aged 10 to 17 with multiple sclerosis.

In the case of this clonotype: Given a much more abundant clone one base away, this may be a read error. The chain joins TRBV20-1 to TRBJ2-7; D remains unclear. Germline loops: CDR1 DFQATT, CDR2 SNEGSKA (reference sequence). Trimming left V 0 bases short and J 3 bases short, with 15 bases between. The CDR3 sequence is 15 residues long. CDR3 sequence: CSARDSASRCYEQYF. CDR3 nucleotides: TGCAGTGCTAGAGATTCAGCGTCGAGGTGCTACGAGCAGTACTTC.

This clonotype was detected only a few times. The chain is built from TRBV27 and TRBJ1-1, with D possibly being TRBD1 (5 bases). Germline lookup yields CDR1 MNHEY and CDR2 SMNVEV (reference sequence). The CDR3 sequence is 14 residues long. V shed 1 base and J shed 1 base, with 7 bases lying between them. The CDR3 nucleotides read TGTGCCAGCAGTTTATATGGGGCGAACACTGAAGCTTTCTTT. This encodes CASSLYGANTEAFF.

This clonotype was observed a few times. The chain carries TRBV12-3 or TRBV12-4 and TRBJ1-1, with D possibly TRBD1 on 5 matching bases. The V gene lost 2 bases and the J gene lost 7 bases, with 17 bases spanning the gap. The CDR3 length is 15 residues. The CDR3 loop is CASSLQGVIGFEAFF. CDR3 in DNA: TGTGCCAGCAGTTTACAGGGCGTGATCGGATTTGAAGCTTTCTTT.

The chain couples TRBV4-1 to TRBJ2-5; D gene unclear. The J call is in doubt because the DNA end fits TRBJ2-7 better. Germline CDR1 and CDR2: MGHRA and YSYEKL. The CDR3 totals 17 residues. CDR3 DNA sequence: TGCGCCAGCAGCCAGGGGTTAGGGTCCCGAGGTACGTACGAGCAGTACTTC. It codes for CASSQGLGSRGTYEQYF.

The sample holds a few counts of this clonotype. This sequence joins TRBV20-1 and TRBJ2-7; 13 nucleotides match TRBD2. After removal of 3 bases from V and 3 bases from J, the junction contained 5 bases not matched to a gene. Per germline, CDR1 DFQATT and CDR2 SNEGSKA (reference sequence). This CDR3 has 15 amino acids. CDR3 bases: TGCAGTGCTAGGGGACTAGCGGGATTTTTCTACGAGCAGTACTTC. Protein product: CSARGLAGFFYEQYF.

This clonotype was detected many times. The chain uses TRBV6-5 and TRBJ2-3; no clear D gene. The CDR3 spans 14 residues. Germline assignment: CDR1 MNHEY and CDR2 SVGAGI. V was clipped by 5 bases and J by 5 bases, with 14 bases between them. CDR3 nucleotide sequence: TGTGCCAGCAGTCGTTCGGGCTCGATAGATACGCAGTATTTT. This encodes CASSRSGSIDTQYF.

This clonotype has at least ten counts. The V and J genes are TRBV6-6 and TRBJ2-1; TRBD2 matches 7 bases. V trimming: 5 bases; J trimming: 8 bases; junction bases outside the gene matches: 6. The CDR3 contains 13 residues. Per the germline V gene, CDR1 is MNHNY and CDR2 is SVGAGI (reference sequence). CDR3 DNA sequence: TGTGCCAGCAGTCAGGGAGGGAGGGATGAGCAGTTCTTC. Encoded protein: CASSQGGRDEQFF.

The chain is built from TRBV5-6 and TRBJ2-1; D unresolved. Germline V gene lookup returns CDR1 SGHDT and CDR2 YYEEEE. The CDR3 is 13 residues long. V lost 5 bases, J lost 4 bases, and 10 bases lay in between. CDR3 in DNA: TGTGCCAGCAGTCCTGACCCGTACAATGAGCAGTTCTTC. Protein product: CASSPDPYNEQFF.

In its sample, this clonotype was seen many times. The chain recombines TRBV12-3 or TRBV12-4 with TRBJ1-1; D is unresolved. The CDR3 extends over 15 amino acids. V lost 0 bases and J lost 1, with 9 bases in between. CDR3 in DNA: TGTGCCAGCAGTTTAGCTAGTCGTAGGAACACTGAAGCTTTCTTT. Encoded protein: CASSLASRRNTEAFF.

Ten or more counts support this clonotype. The rearrangement joins TRBV10-1 to TRBJ2-3, with D possibly TRBD2 on 6 matching bases. V was cut by 5 bases and J by 3 bases, with 12 bases left in between. This CDR3 has 14 amino acids. Germline CDR1 and CDR2: WNHNN and SYGVQD (reference sequence). CDR3 loop: CASSPGLKTDTQYF. The CDR3 coding sequence is TGCGCCAGCAGTCCGGGACTCAAGACAGATACGCAGTATTTT.

This sequence joins TRBV11-2 and TRBJ2-1; no definite D call. Trimming left V 1 base short and J 6 bases short, with 19 bases between. Germline CDR1 is SGHAT and CDR2 is FQNNGV. There are 17 residues in the CDR3. The DNA for the CDR3 is TGTGCCAGCAGCTTAGCTCGGGCCTCCCCGGCTGGCAATGAGCAGTTCTTC. Protein: CASSLARASPAGNEQFF. The whole variable domain, filled in from reference TRBV11-2 and TRBJ2-1, reads EAGVAQSPRYKIIEKRQSVAFWCNPISGHATLYWYQQILGQGPKLLIQFQNNGVVDDSQLPKDRFSAERLKGVDSTLKIQPAKLEDSAVYLCASSLARASPAGNEQFFGPGTRLTVL.

The chain couples TRBV27 to TRBJ1-2; D may be TRBD1 (5 bases). V shed 6 bases and J shed 8 bases, with 16 bases lying between them. The CDR3 contains 13 residues. Looked up from germline, CDR1 is MNHEY and CDR2 is SMNVEV (reference sequence). This chain's CDR3 is CASSPLGAGGYTF. DNA of the CDR3: TGTGCCAGCAGCCCATTAGGGGCAGGAGGCTACACCTTC.

This clonotype was picked up many times. The chain is built from TRBV6-6 and TRBJ1-5, with D tentatively TRBD1 (6 bases). V was clipped by 5 bases and J by 2 bases, with 10 bases between them. CDR1 is MNHNY and CDR2 is SVGAGI in the germline V gene (reference sequence). The CDR3 sequence is 14 residues long. This CDR3 reads CASSLRQGNQPQHF. The CDR3 bases are TGTGCCAGCAGTCTTCGACAGGGCAATCAGCCCCAGCATTTT.

On this clonotype itself: Being one base from a much bigger clone, this may be a read error. The V call is TRBV12-3 or TRBV12-4, the J call TRBJ2-7; possibly TRBD2 for D (5 bases). The CDR3 extends over 13 amino acids. The CDR3 region is CTSSFGVSYEQYF. The CDR3 bases are TGTACCAGCAGTTTCGGGGTATCCTACGAGCAGTACTTC.

This clonotype was counted at least ten times. The chain links TRBV27 to TRBJ2-7; D unresolved. The CDR3 sequence is 12 residues long. The V and J ends lost 6 bases and 2 bases respectively, with 8 bases between them. Germline V gene lookup returns CDR1 MNHEY and CDR2 SMNVEV (reference sequence). CDR3 residues: CASRTLAYEQYF. The CDR3 DNA is TGTGCCAGCAGGACTCTGGCCTACGAGCAGTACTTC.

This clonotype was counted at least ten times. This rearrangement joins TRBV10-3 to TRBJ2-7; no clear D. This CDR3 has 13 amino acids. The V end lost 8 bases, the J end lost 1 base, and 12 bases lay between the germline ends. Per germline, CDR1 ENHRY and CDR2 SYGVKD. DNA for the CDR3: TGTGCCATCGGGCAGGACCGGTCCTACGAGCAGTACTTC. Protein: CAIGQDRSYEQYF.

The CDR3 coding sequence is TGTGCCAGCGGCAAAAGGACAGGGCATGAGGAAAAACTGTTTTTT. It specifies CASGKRTGHEEKLFF. The chain has TRBV12-3 or TRBV12-4 and TRBJ1-4; TRBD1 matches 8 bases. The CDR3 sequence is 15 residues long. V shed 8 bases and J 8 bases; nucleotides not matched to a gene: 13.

This chain uses TRBV7-2 with TRBJ2-7; D is undetermined. CDR3 length: 14 residues. Germline V gene data show CDR1 as SGHTA and CDR2 as FQGNSA. V was shortened by 0 bases and J by 6 bases, with 12 bases between the two germline ends. The CDR3 DNA follows: TGTGCCAGCAGCTTAGCGCCGGTCACCTCCGAGCAGTACTTC. It codes for CASSLAPVTSEQYF.